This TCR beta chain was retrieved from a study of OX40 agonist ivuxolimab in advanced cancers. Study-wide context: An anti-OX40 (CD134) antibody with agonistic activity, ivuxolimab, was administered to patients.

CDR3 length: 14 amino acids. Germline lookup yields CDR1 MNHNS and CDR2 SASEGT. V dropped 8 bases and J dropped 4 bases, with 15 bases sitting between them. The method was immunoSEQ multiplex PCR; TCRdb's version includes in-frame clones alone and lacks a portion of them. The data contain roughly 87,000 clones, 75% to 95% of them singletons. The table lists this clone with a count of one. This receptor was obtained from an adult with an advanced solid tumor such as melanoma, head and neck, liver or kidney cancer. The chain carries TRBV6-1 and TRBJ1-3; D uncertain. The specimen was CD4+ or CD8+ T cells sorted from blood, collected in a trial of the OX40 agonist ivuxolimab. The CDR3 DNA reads TGTGCCAGCGACATGGAAGGGTACGGAAACACCATATATTTT. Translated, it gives CASDMEGYGNTIYF.